A selection of T cell receptor beta chains follows, all from one sample in a study of cytomegalovirus exposure and HLA in healthy donors. Produced via immunoSEQ multiplex PCR; TCRdb's table is partial and in-frame only. Of 150,000 to 200,000 clones in the sample, about 82% are singletons; the top ten hold about 1.6%. Specimen: PBMCs. Receptor source: a woman aged 18-29 years in good health and CMV-seronegative. Each CDR3 is given with its conserved first and last residue. D genes are given only for firm matches. The size of a clone is reported for some rows only, either as once, few or many, or as a class for expanded clones.

d_gene: TRBD1; v_gene: TRBV9; j_gene: TRBJ1-4; abundance: .; CDR3aa: CASSVGDRMHEKLFF; CDR3nt: TGTGCCAGCAGCGTTGGGGACAGGATGCATGAAAAACTGTTTTTT
d_gene: TRBD1; v_gene: TRBV7-8; j_gene: TRBJ1-5; abundance: .; CDR3aa: CASSSTDNPRQGGQPQHF; CDR3nt: TGTGCCAGCAGCTCAACCGACAACCCCCGACAGGGGGGTCAGCCCCAGCATTTT
d_gene: TRBD1; v_gene: TRBV19; j_gene: TRBJ1-2; abundance: .; CDR3aa: CASTSGTGSHGYTF; CDR3nt: TGTGCCAGTACCTCCGGGACAGGGAGCCATGGCTACACCTTC
d_gene: TRBD2; v_gene: TRBV5-1; j_gene: TRBJ2-1; abundance: .; CDR3aa: CASSGRTSGSSYNEQFF; CDR3nt: TGCGCCAGCAGCGGAAGGACTAGCGGGAGCTCCTACAATGAGCAGTTCTTC
d_gene: TRBD1; v_gene: TRBV9; j_gene: TRBJ1-1; abundance: .; CDR3aa: CASSEQGHTEAFF; CDR3nt: TGTGCCAGCAGCGAACAGGGGCACACTGAAGCTTTCTTT
d_gene: .; v_gene: TRBV4-2; j_gene: TRBJ1-1; abundance: .; CDR3aa: CASMSYMNTEAFF; CDR3nt: TGTGCCAGCATGTCTTACATGAACACTGAAGCTTTCTTT
d_gene: TRBD1; v_gene: TRBV7-8; j_gene: TRBJ1-1; abundance: few; CDR3aa: CASSLAGSGTGRTEAFF; CDR3nt: TGTGCCAGCAGCTTAGCAGGTAGTGGGACAGGGAGAACTGAAGCTTTCTTT
d_gene: .; v_gene: TRBV7-9; j_gene: TRBJ2-1; abundance: .; CDR3aa: CASSLGGLIGNEQFF; CDR3nt: TGTGCCAGCAGCTTAGGGGGGCTTATCGGGAATGAGCAGTTCTTC
d_gene: .; v_gene: TRBV25-1; j_gene: TRBJ2-2; abundance: once; CDR3aa: CASSELWTVNTGELFF; CDR3nt: TGTGCCAGCAGTGAATTGTGGACAGTGAACACCGGGGAGCTGTTTTTT
d_gene: .; v_gene: TRBV29-1; j_gene: TRBJ1-2; abundance: .; CDR3aa: CSVADGGSGNYYGYTF; CDR3nt: TGCAGCGTTGCTGATGGCGGGTCAGGCAATTACTATGGCTACACCTTC